The 15 T cell receptor beta chains below come from one sample, sequenced in a study of CD8 T cells in Susac syndrome. RNA amounts of about 0.5 to 1 ug underwent reverse transcription with random hexamers. TCRdb re-analysed the immunoSEQ multiplex PCR reads in MiXCR, keeping a single row per CDR3 protein. The data show 210,000 or so distinct CDR3 sequences, with 85% to 95% seen just once and around 0.15% held by the top ten. Sequences were obtained from CD4+ T cells from PBMCs. All receptors derive from a human donor with Susac syndrome.

This clonotype was detected only once. The CDR3 reads CSASVALSSYEQYF. DNA of the CDR3: TGCAGCGCCTCAGTGGCCTTAAGCTCCTACGAGCAGTACTTC. V is TRBV29-1 and J is TRBJ2-7, with D uncertain. Germline CDR1 and CDR2: SQVTM and ANQGSEA. The V gene lost 7 bases and the J gene lost 0 bases, with 16 bases spanning the gap. The CDR3 contains 14 residues.

V gene TRBV30 combines with J gene TRBJ2-5; TRBD1 matches at 11 bases. There are 17 residues in the CDR3. J lost 5 bases, V lost 1 base, and 12 bases had no gene match. Germline V gene lookup returns CDR1 GTSNPN and CDR2 SVGIG (reference sequence). CDR3: CAWSEWRTGGEKETQYF. CDR3 nucleotide sequence: TGTGCCTGGAGTGAGTGGCGGACAGGGGGCGAGAAGGAGACCCAGTACTTC.

The rearrangement uses TRBV6-1 and TRBJ2-4; no firm D call. V lost 6 bases and J lost 5, with 11 bases in between. The CDR3 loop spans 13 amino acids. Germline V gives CDR1 MNHNS, CDR2 SASEGT. In nucleotides, the CDR3 is TGTGCCAGCAGATCACCCATGGAAAACATTCAGTACTTC. Its protein product is CASRSPMENIQYF.

The DNA of the CDR3 is TGCAGTGCTAGTAGAACAGGCTCTGGAAACACCATATATTTT. This sequence encodes CSASRTGSGNTIYF. The V and J genes are TRBV20-1 and TRBJ1-3; D is perhaps TRBD1 (5 bases). The CDR3 runs to 14 residues. V lost 3 bases and J 0 bases, leaving 9 bases between the germline ends. Germline-derived CDR1 and CDR2 are DFQATT and SNEGSKA (reference sequence).

The rearrangement uses TRBV2 and TRBJ1-1; D is perhaps TRBD1 (6 bases). CDR3 length equals 15 residues. Looked up from germline, CDR1 is SNHLY and CDR2 is FYNNEI. V lost 7 bases to trimming and J lost 3 bases, with 18 bases between them. The chain's CDR3 is CASIRDLGGDTEAFF. CDR3 coding DNA: TGTGCCAGCATCCGGGACCTAGGGGGTGACACTGAAGCTTTCTTT. The variable domain in full, with the rest retrieved from reference TRBV2 and TRBJ1-1, is EPEVTQTPSHQVTQMGQEVILRCVPISNHLYFYWYRQILGQKVEFLVSFYNNEISEKSEIFDDQFSVERPDGSNFTLKIRSTKLEDSAMYFCASIRDLGGDTEAFFGQGTRLTVV.

The CDR3 region has the DNA TGTGCCAGCAGCTCGGACAGGGGGCATCGGGAGACCCAGTACTTC. It yields the protein CASSSDRGHRETQYF. The chain employs TRBV12-3 or TRBV12-4 and TRBJ2-5; 11 bases agree with TRBD1. The CDR3 length is 15 residues. V lost 6 bases to trimming and J lost 5 bases; unmatched junction nucleotides: 8.

The chain has TRBV30 and TRBJ2-7; possibly TRBD1 for D (5 bases). Between the trimmed V and J ends, which lost 3 bases and 3 bases, there was a span of 9 bases. The CDR3 runs to 12 residues. The germline CDR1 and CDR2 sequences are GTSNPN and SVGIG (reference sequence). The CDR3 DNA follows: TGTGCCTGGAGGACAGCCAACTACGAGCAGTACTTC. Protein sequence: CAWRTANYEQYF.

V and J are TRBV28 and TRBJ2-3, with 7 bases lining up with TRBD1. Trimming at V came to 3 bases and at J to 3 bases, leaving 3 bases not matched to a gene. CDR3 length equals 14 residues. Germline CDR1 reads MDHEN; CDR2 reads SYDVKM. The CDR3 loop is CASSLRGPTDTQYF. CDR3 in DNA: TGTGCCAGCAGTTTGAGGGGGCCGACAGATACGCAGTATTTT. Full variable domain (outside the CDR3, taken from reference TRBV28 and TRBJ2-3): DVKVTQSSRYLVKRTGEKVFLECVQDMDHENMFWYRQDPGLGLRLIYFSYDVKMKEKGDIPEGYSVSREKKERFSLILESASTNQTSMYLCASSLRGPTDTQYFGPGTRLTVL.

The rearrangement links TRBV4-3 to TRBJ2-1; D not resolved. Germline CDR1 LGHNA, CDR2 YSLEER. V was cut by 1 base and J by 3 bases, with 4 bases left in between. The CDR3 runs to 13 residues. CDR3 amino acids: CASSQGDYNEQFF. DNA for the CDR3: TGCGCCAGCAGCCAAGGGGACTACAATGAGCAGTTCTTC.

J is TRBJ2-7 and V is TRBV4-3; TRBD2 agrees at 8 bases. The junction had 9 bases not matched to a gene; V was cut back by 0 bases and J by 2 bases. The CDR3 sequence is 17 residues long. Germline CDR1 and CDR2: LGHNA and YSLEER. CDR3 nucleotides: TGCGCCAGCAGCCAAGATAATAGCGGGATGGCCGCCTACGAGCAGTACTTC. This encodes CASSQDNSGMAAYEQYF.

The rearrangement links TRBV7-2 to TRBJ1-1, with D perhaps matching TRBD1 (6 bases). V gave up 5 bases and J gave up 2 bases, with 15 bases separating them. This CDR3 is built from 15 residues. Germline V gene data show CDR1 as SGHTA and CDR2 as FQGNSA. The CDR3 protein is CASSRPPTGNTEAFF. CDR3 bases: TGTGCCAGCAGCCGACCGCCGACAGGTAACACTGAAGCTTTCTTT.

The gene calls are TRBV7-2 and TRBJ1-1; D gene ambiguous. Trimming took 4 bases from V and 6 from J, leaving 9 bases between them. The CDR3 is 12 amino acids. CDR1 and CDR2 (germline): SGHTA, FQGNSA. The CDR3 DNA reads TGTGCCAGCAGCTACGTCGGGGCTGAAGCTTTCTTT. Translated: CASSYVGAEAFF.

The chain combines TRBV10-1 with TRBJ2-2; tentative D call: TRBD1 (5 bases). The CDR3 loop spans 15 amino acids. Trimming cost V 2 bases and J 1 base, with 8 bases left between them. Germline CDR1 and CDR2: WNHNN and SYGVQD (reference sequence). The CDR3 sequence is CASSEKGMNTGELFF. CDR3 sequence (DNA): TGCGCCAGCAGTGAGAAGGGGATGAACACCGGGGAGCTGTTTTTT.

This clonotype appeared once. The rearrangement links TRBV29-1 to TRBJ2-3; 8 bases match TRBD2. The CDR3 length is 14 residues. Trimming took 2 bases from V and 5 from J; bases not matched to a gene: 6. Per germline, CDR1 SQVTM and CDR2 ANQGSEA. The CDR3 nucleotides are TGCAGCGTTGAAAATGGCGGGGGGAGAGATACGCAGTATTTT. It specifies CSVENGGGRDTQYF.

J is TRBJ2-7 and V is TRBV4-3; maybe TRBD2 (5 bases). This CDR3 has 15 amino acids. Deletions cut 2 bases from V and 0 bases from J, with 11 bases between. CDR1 and CDR2 (germline): LGHNA, YSLEER. The CDR3: CASSQWESLSYEQYF. The DNA for the CDR3 is TGCGCCAGCAGCCAATGGGAGAGCCTCTCCTACGAGCAGTACTTC.